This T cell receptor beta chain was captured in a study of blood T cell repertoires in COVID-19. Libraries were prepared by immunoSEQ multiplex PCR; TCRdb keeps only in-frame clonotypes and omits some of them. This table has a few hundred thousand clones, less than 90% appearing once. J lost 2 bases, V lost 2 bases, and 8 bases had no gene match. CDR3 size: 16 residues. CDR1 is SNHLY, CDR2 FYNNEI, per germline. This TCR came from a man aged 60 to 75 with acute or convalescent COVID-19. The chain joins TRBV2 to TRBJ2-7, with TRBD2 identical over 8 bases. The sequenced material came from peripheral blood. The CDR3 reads CASSEMLKRETYEQYF. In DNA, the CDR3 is TGTGCCAGCAGTGAAATGCTTAAGCGGGAGACCTACGAGCAGTACTTC.